The clone carrying this T cell receptor beta chain turned up a few times. Antigen specificity is unknown. These data belong to a study of T cell responses to AZD1222 COVID-19 vaccine. Study-wide results and limits: Donors were chiefly white British, with a greater number of females, and clonal diversity was perhaps underestimated.

Sequencing used immunoSEQ multiplex PCR; TCRdb keeps in-frame clones, though not all of them. The sample holds more than 110,000 clones, approximately 91% seen once. The CDR3 spans 14 residues. Germline loops: CDR1 SGHRS, CDR2 YFSETQ. Trimming shortened V by 4 bases and J by 5 bases, and 13 bases separated the two germline ends. The chain uses TRBV5-1 and TRBJ2-1; D remains unclear. Sample: peripheral blood, taken on day 0 of AZD1222 vaccination. The TCR sequence derives from an adult in good health. CDR3 DNA sequence: TGCGCCAGCAGCCCGAAGGCCCGGAACAATGAGCAGTTCTTC. Translating it yields CASSPKARNNEQFF. The whole variable domain, remainder taken from reference TRBV5-1 and TRBJ2-1, is KAGVTQTPRYLIKTRGQQVTLSCSPISGHRSVSWYQQTPGQGLQFLFEYFSETQRNKGNFPGRFSGRQFSNSRSEMNVSTLELGDSALYLCASSPKARNNEQFFGPGTRLTVL.